This T cell receptor beta chain was sequenced for a study of cytomegalovirus exposure and HLA in healthy donors. Study observations and caveats: Specific recognition of CMV antigens was confirmed in vitro for three chains (all CMV-associated). Overall, around 150 TCR beta chains were annotated as cytomegalovirus-associated. Subsequent analysis found a tendency for first-cohort TCR clusters to co-occur within the 120 or so validation repertoires.

Generated by immunoSEQ multiplex PCR, the TCRdb table keeps only in-frame clones and is missing some. This table holds 150,000 or so clones, around four fifths found once. The CDR3 runs to 14 residues. Germline V lookup: CDR1 SGHTA, CDR2 FQGNSA. The V gene lost 5 bases and the J gene lost 4 bases, with 14 bases spanning the gap. A remark on this clone: The antigen is not known.

This receptor was taken from a man aged 30 to 39 in good health and CMV-seropositive. J is TRBJ1-1 and V is TRBV7-2, with a weak D call TRBD1 (6 bases). Sequenced material: PBMCs. This CDR3 reads CASSNTGLSTEAFF. DNA of the CDR3: TGTGCCAGCAGCAACACAGGGTTGAGCACTGAAGCTTTCTTT.